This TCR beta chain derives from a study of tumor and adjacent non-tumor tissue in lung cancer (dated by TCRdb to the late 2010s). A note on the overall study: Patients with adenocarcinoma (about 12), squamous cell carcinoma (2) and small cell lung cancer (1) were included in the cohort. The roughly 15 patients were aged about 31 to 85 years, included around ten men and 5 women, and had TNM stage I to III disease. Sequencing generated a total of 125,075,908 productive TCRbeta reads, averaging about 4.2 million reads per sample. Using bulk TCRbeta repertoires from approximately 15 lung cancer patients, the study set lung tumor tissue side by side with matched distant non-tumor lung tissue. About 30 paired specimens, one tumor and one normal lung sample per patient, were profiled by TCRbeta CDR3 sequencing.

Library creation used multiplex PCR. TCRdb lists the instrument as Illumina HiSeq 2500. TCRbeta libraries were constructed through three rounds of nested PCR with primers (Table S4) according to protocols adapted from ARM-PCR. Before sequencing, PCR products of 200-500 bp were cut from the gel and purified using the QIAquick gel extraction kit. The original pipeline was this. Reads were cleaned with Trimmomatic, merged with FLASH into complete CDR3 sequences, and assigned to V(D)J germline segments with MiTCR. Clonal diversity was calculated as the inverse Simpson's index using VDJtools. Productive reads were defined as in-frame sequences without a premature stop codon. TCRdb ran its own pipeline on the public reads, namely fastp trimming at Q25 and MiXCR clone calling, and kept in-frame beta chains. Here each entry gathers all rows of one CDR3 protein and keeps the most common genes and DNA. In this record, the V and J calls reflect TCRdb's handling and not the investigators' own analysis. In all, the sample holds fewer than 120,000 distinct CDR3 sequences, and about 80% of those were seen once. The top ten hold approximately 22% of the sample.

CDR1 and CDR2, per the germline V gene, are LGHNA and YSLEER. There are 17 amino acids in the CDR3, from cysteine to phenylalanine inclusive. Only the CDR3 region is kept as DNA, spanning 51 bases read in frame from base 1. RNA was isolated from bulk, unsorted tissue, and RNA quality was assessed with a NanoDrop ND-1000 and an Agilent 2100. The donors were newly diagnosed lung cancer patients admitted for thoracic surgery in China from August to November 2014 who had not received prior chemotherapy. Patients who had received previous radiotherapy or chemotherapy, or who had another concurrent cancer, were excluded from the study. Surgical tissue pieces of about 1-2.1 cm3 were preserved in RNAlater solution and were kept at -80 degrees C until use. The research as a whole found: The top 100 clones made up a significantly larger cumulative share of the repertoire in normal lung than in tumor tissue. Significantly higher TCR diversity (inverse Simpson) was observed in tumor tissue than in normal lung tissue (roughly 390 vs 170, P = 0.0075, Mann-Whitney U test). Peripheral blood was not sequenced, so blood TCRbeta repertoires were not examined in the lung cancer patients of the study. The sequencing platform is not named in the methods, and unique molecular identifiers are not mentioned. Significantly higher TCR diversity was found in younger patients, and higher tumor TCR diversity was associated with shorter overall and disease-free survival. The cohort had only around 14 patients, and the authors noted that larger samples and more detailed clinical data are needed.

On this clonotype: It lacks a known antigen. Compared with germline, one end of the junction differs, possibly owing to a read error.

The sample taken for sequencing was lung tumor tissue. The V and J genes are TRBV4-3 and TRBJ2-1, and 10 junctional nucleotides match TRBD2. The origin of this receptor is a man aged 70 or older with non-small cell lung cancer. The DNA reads TGCGCCAGAAGCCAAGACCTAGCGGGAGCTGAGTACAATGAGCAGTTCTTC. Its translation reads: CARSQDLAGAEYNEQFF.